Presented here are 5 T cell receptor beta chains from one specimen sequenced in a study of control samples from healthy donors and cancer patients. Assay: immunoSEQ multiplex PCR; the TCRdb copy retains only in-frame clones and omits some. Of approximately 100,000 clones listed, around 88% are singletons. The sequenced sample was blood. Every receptor here comes from a man aged 25 to 45 in good health.

The gene calls are TRBV5-5 and TRBJ2-7; possibly TRBD1 or TRBD2 for D (5 bases each). CDR3 length: 14 residues. Germline values: CDR1 SGHKS, CDR2 YYEKEE (reference sequence). V lost 3 bases and J lost 4, with 14 bases in between. CDR3 loop: CASSWGSSGYEQYF. The CDR3 DNA reads as TGTGCCAGCAGCTGGGGGAGTAGTGGGTACGAGCAGTACTTC.

The gene calls are TRBV5-8 and TRBJ2-3; D is uncertain. The ends were cut back, 4 bases at V and 5 bases at J, with 17 bases in the middle. CDR1 is SGHTS, CDR2 YDEGEE, per germline. The CDR3 runs to 15 residues. The DNA for the CDR3 is TGTGCCAGCAGCCTTCTGACGAGGTATGGAGATACGCAGTATTTT. This sequence encodes CASSLLTRYGDTQYF.

V is TRBV3-1 (or the pseudogene TRBV3-2) and J is TRBJ1-1; D unresolved. Deletions cut 0 bases from V and 0 bases from J, with 8 bases between. There are 15 residues in the CDR3. Per the germline V gene, CDR1 is LGHDT and CDR2 is YNNKEL (reference sequence). The DNA for the CDR3 is TGTGCCAGCAGCCAAGATGTAGGGATGAACACTGAAGCTTTCTTT. It encodes CASSQDVGMNTEAFF.

The chain couples TRBV24-1 to TRBJ2-1; D unresolved. This CDR3 spans 12 amino acids. Germline V gene data show CDR1 as KGHDR and CDR2 as SFDVKD. The ends were cut back, 5 bases at V and 4 bases at J, with 5 bases in the middle. The CDR3 spells CATSGIYNEQFF. CDR3 bases: TGTGCCACCAGTGGGATTTACAATGAGCAGTTCTTC.

The V and J genes are TRBV11-1 and TRBJ2-7; D may be TRBD1 (5 bases). Germline CDR1 is SGHAT and CDR2 is FQDESV (reference sequence). The germline V and J ends were trimmed by 4 bases and 3 bases, with 7 bases remaining between them. The CDR3 loop spans 12 amino acids. The CDR3 sequence: CASSSQGYEQYF. As DNA, the CDR3 is TGTGCCAGCAGCTCCCAGGGCTACGAGCAGTACTTC.